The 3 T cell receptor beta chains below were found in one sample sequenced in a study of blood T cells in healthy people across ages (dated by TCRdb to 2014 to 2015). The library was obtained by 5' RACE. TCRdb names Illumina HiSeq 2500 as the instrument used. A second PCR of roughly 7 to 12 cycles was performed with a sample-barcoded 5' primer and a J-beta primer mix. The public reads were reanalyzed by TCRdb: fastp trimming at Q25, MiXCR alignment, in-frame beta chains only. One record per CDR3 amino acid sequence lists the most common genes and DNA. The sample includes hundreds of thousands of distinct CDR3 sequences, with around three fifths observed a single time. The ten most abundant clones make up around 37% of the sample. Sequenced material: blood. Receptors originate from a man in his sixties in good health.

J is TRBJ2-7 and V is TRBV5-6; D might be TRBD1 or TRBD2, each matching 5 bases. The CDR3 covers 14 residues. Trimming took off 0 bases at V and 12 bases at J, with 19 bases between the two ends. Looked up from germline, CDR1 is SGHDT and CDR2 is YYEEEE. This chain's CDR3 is CASSLGFDGGRGYF. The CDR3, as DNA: TGTGCCAGCAGCTTGGGCTTTGATGGAGGAAGGGGGTACTTC.

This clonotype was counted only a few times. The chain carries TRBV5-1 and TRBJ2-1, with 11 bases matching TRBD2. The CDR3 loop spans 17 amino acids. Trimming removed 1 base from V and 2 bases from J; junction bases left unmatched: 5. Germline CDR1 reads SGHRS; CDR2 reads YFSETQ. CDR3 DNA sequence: TGCGCCAGCAGCTTGATGCTAGCGGGGGGTCCCTACAATGAGCAGTTCTTC. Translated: CASSLMLAGGPYNEQFF.

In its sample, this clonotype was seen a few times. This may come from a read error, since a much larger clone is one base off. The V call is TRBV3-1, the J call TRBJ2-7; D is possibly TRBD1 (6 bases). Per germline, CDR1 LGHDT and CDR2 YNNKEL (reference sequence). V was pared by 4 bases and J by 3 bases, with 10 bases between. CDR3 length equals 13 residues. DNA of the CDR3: TGTGCCAGCAGCCGCGGCAGGGGCTACGAGCAGTACTTC. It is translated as CASSRGRGYEQYF.